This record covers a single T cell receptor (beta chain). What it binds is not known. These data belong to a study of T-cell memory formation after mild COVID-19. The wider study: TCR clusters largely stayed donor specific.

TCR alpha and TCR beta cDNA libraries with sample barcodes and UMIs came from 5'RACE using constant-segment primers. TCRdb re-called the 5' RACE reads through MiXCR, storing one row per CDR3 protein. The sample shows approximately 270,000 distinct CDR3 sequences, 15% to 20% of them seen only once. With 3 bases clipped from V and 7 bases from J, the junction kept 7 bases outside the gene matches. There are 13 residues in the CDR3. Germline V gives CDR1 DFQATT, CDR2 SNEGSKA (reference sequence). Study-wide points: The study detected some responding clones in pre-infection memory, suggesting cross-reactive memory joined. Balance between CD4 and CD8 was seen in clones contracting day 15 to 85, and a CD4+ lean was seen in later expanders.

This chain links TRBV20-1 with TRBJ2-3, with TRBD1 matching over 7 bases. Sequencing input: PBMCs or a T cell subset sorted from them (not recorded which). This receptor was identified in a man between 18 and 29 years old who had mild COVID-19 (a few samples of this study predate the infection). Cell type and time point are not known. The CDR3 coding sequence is TGCAGTGCTAGGGGGACAGATATGAATACGCAGTATTTT. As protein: CSARGTDMNTQYF.